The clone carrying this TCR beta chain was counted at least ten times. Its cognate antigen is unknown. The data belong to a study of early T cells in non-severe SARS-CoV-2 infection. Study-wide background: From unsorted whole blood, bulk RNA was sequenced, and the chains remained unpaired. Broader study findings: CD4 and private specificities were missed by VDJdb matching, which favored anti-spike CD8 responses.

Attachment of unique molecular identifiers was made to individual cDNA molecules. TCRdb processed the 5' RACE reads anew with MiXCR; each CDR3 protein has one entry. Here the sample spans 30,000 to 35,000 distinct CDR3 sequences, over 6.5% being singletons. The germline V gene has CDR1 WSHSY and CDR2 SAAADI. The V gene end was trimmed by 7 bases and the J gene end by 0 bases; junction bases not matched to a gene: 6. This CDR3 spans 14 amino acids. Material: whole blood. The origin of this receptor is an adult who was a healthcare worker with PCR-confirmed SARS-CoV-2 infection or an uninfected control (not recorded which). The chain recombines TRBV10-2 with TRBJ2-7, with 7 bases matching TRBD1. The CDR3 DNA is TGCGCCAGCATCCCGGGACAGCGCTCCTACGAGCAGTACTTC. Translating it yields CASIPGQRSYEQYF.